The TCR beta chain described here comes from a study of T-cell memory formation after mild COVID-19. Sample barcodes and UMIs were carried by the TCR alpha and TCR beta cDNA libraries that 5'RACE generated with constant-segment primers. TCRdb reanalysed the 5' RACE reads using MiXCR and keeps one entry per CDR3 protein. The data show under 250,000 distinct CDR3 sequences, with 7.5% to 10% seen just once and under 25% held by the top ten. Study-wide results and caveats: Chiefly within CM and EM were the contracting CD4+ clones; CD8+ ones were within EMRA. Cross-reactive memory appears to have joined, as suggested by some responding clones showing up in pre-infection memory.

Comments on this clonotype: The antigen is not known.

With V trimmed by 0 bases and J by 7 bases, 7 bases remained unmatched. Germline V gives CDR1 MGHRA, CDR2 YSYEKL. The CDR3 has 15 residues. This receptor was taken from a young man who had mild COVID-19 (a few samples of this study predate the infection). Cell type and time point are not known. The chain uses TRBV4-1 and TRBJ2-5; 8 bases are a match to TRBD2. Sequenced input: PBMCs or a T cell subset sorted from them (not recorded which). The CDR3 DNA reads as TGCGCCAGCAGCCAAGAACGAGCGGGGGAAGGGACCCAGTACTTC. Protein product: CASSQERAGEGTQYF.